Shown below are 18 T cell receptor beta chains from a single sample sequenced in a study of shared clonotypes between healthy human individuals. Positively selected for CCR7, the CD45RO-negative cells used as naive CD8 cells excluded terminally differentiated effector memory CD45RA+ cells. Assay: immunoSEQ multiplex PCR; the TCRdb copy retains only in-frame clones and omits some. The sample holds 550,000 to 600,000 clones, about 98% seen once. Sequencing was done on a sample of naive CD8+ T cells sorted from blood. These receptors were taken from a man under 40 in good health.

This rearrangement joins TRBV11-2 to TRBJ2-7, with D unresolved. The germline gives CDR1 SGHAT, CDR2 FQNNGV. V was shortened by 3 bases and J by 4 bases, with 13 bases between the two germline ends. The CDR3 totals 14 residues. The CDR3 DNA follows: TGTGCCAGCAGCTTTACCGATTACTCTTACGAGCAGTACTTC. Protein sequence: CASSFTDYSYEQYF.

V and J are TRBV6-6 and TRBJ2-5, with D possibly matching TRBD1 (6 bases). This CDR3 region has 14 residues. Trimming removed 1 base from V and 3 bases from J, with 9 bases in between. Germline CDR1 and CDR2: MNHNY and SVGAGI (reference sequence). Written as DNA, the CDR3 is TGTGCCAGCAGTTACTATCGGACAGAAGAGACCCAGTACTTC. Protein sequence: CASSYYRTEETQYF.

The chain has TRBV7-6 and TRBJ1-1; possibly TRBD1 for D (6 bases). Germline V CDR1 and CDR2: SGHVS, FNYEAQ. Trimming removed 1 base at V and 1 base at J, with 7 bases between. The CDR3 contains 14 residues. The chain's CDR3 is CASSLEQGNTEAFF. The CDR3 nucleotides read TGTGCCAGCAGCTTAGAACAGGGGAACACTGAAGCTTTCTTT.

The chain couples TRBV28 to TRBJ2-7; TRBD1 agrees at 7 bases. Germline loops: CDR1 MDHEN, CDR2 SYDVKM. The V gene end was trimmed by 7 bases and the J gene end by 4 bases; junction bases not matched to a gene: 4. This CDR3 is built from 12 residues. CDR3 nucleotide sequence: TGTGCCAGCAAGGGGGCGGGTTACGAGCAGTACTTC. It codes for CASKGAGYEQYF. Full variable domain (remainder filled in from reference TRBV28 and TRBJ2-7): DVKVTQSSRYLVKRTGEKVFLECVQDMDHENMFWYRQDPGLGLRLIYFSYDVKMKEKGDIPEGYSVSREKKERFSLILESASTNQTSMYLCASKGAGYEQYFGPGTRLTVT.

The chain joins TRBV11-2 to TRBJ2-3; 8 bases fit TRBD1. CDR1 and CDR2 (germline): SGHAT, FQNNGV. The CDR3 spans 15 residues. J was trimmed by 1 base and V by 5 bases; bases with no gene match: 5. The CDR3 here is CASSPSGQGTDTQYF. CDR3 DNA: TGTGCCAGCAGCCCGTCGGGACAGGGCACAGATACGCAGTATTTT.

This clone occurred once. V usage is TRBV6-5 and J usage is TRBJ1-2; 10 bases align to TRBD1. V dropped 4 bases and J dropped 8; count of bases not matched to a gene: 4. This CDR3 is built from 13 residues. Germline V gives CDR1 MNHEY, CDR2 SVGAGI. CDR3 sequence: CASSFRTGGGYTF. Written as DNA, the CDR3 is TGTGCCAGCAGTTTTAGGACAGGGGGAGGCTACACCTTC.

The rearrangement links TRBV4-1 to TRBJ2-1, with TRBD2 matching over 8 bases. The CDR3 has 15 amino acids. CDR1 and CDR2 from the germline V gene are MGHRA and YSYEKL. Trimming took 1 base from V and 5 from J; bases not matched to a gene: 4. The CDR3 here is CASSQAGLVDNEQFF. The CDR3 nucleotides read TGCGCCAGCAGCCAAGCGGGACTAGTCGACAATGAGCAGTTCTTC.

The V call is TRBV29-1, the J call TRBJ1-1; D call uncertain. The V and J ends lost 4 bases and 3 bases respectively, with 12 bases between them. The CDR3 contains 13 residues. Germline CDR1 SQVTM, CDR2 ANQGSEA. This CDR3 reads CSVVSSEDTEAFF. CDR3 DNA: TGCAGCGTTGTCTCGAGTGAGGACACTGAAGCTTTCTTT.

This chain connects TRBV5-1 to TRBJ2-1; 14 bases agree with TRBD2. The J segment lost 4 bases and the V segment lost 2 bases, leaving 11 bases of the junction unmatched. CDR1 SGHRS and CDR2 YFSETQ come from the germline V gene. CDR3 length: 19 amino acids. The CDR3 region has the DNA TGCGCCAGCAGCTTTGAGGGACTAGCGGGAGAACCTTTATACAATGAGCAGTTCTTC. It specifies CASSFEGLAGEPLYNEQFF.

As regards this clone: The same CDR3 arises from other DNA sequences in this sample as well. DNA of the CDR3: TGTGCCAGCAGTCCCCGGGGGGCACGGGAGCAGTACTTC. It encodes CASSPRGAREQYF. The chain uses TRBV27 and TRBJ2-7, with D tentatively TRBD2 (7 bases). CDR3 size: 13 residues. Trimming removed 5 bases at V and 7 bases at J, with 15 bases between. Germline CDR1 MNHEY, CDR2 SMNVEV (reference sequence).

V and J are TRBV11-2 and TRBJ2-7; TRBD2 agrees at 16 bases. The V gene's germline CDR1 is SGHAT and CDR2 FQNNGV. With 5 bases clipped from V and 7 bases from J, the junction kept 14 bases outside the gene matches. This CDR3 comprises 18 residues. The CDR3 nucleotides read TGTGCCAGCAGCGATGGGACTAGCGGGAGGGGCGTCCTAGGGGAGCAGTACTTC. It translates to CASSDGTSGRGVLGEQYF.

The V call is TRBV5-6, the J call TRBJ1-2; no definite D call. The V end was cut by 5 bases, the J end by 2 bases, with 10 bases between. From germline, CDR1 is SGHDT and CDR2 YYEEEE. The CDR3 runs to 13 residues. The DNA of the CDR3 is TGTGCCAGCAGTCCAGACGGCAACTATGGCTACACCTTC. Its translation is CASSPDGNYGYTF.

The chain links TRBV7-9 to TRBJ2-7; D may correspond to TRBD1 or TRBD2 (6 bases each). The V end lost 4 bases, the J end lost 2 bases, and 21 bases lay between the germline ends. Germline lookup yields CDR1 SEHNR and CDR2 FQNEAQ (reference sequence). This CDR3 is built from 17 residues. The CDR3 sequence is CASSYKTPGGTTYEQYF. The CDR3 DNA sequence: TGTGCCAGCAGCTATAAGACCCCCGGCGGGACAACCTACGAGCAGTACTTC. Complete variable domain (other parts from reference TRBV7-9 and TRBJ2-7): DTGVSQNPRHKITKRGQNVTFRCDPISEHNRLYWYRQTLGQGPEFLTYFQNEAQLEKSRLLSDRFSAERPKGSFSTLEIQRTEQGDSAMYLCASSYKTPGGTTYEQYFGPGTRLTVT.

V gene TRBV28 combines with J gene TRBJ2-7; 10 bases match TRBD2. CDR1 and CDR2 from the germline V gene are MDHEN and SYDVKM. V lost 9 bases and J lost 4; bases outside the gene matches: 6. The length of the CDR3 is 13 residues. CDR3 in amino acids: CASSGRPIYEQYF. CDR3 sequence (DNA): TGTGCCAGTAGCGGGAGGCCGATATACGAGCAGTACTTC.

The chain is built from TRBV4-1 and TRBJ2-3; 10 bases align to TRBD2. With 1 base clipped from V and 4 bases from J, the junction kept 8 bases outside the gene matches. From germline, CDR1 is MGHRA and CDR2 YSYEKL. The CDR3 extends over 17 amino acids. In DNA form, the CDR3 reads TGCGCCAGCAGCCAAGTTCCACTACTAGCGGGATCAGATACGCAGTATTTT. It encodes CASSQVPLLAGSDTQYF.

This clone appeared a single time. This sequence joins TRBV7-9 and TRBJ2-1, with a weak D call TRBD1 (6 bases). Trimming removed 1 base from V and 0 bases from J, with 10 bases in between. This CDR3 has 16 amino acids. Germline CDR1 is SEHNR and CDR2 is FQNEAQ (reference sequence). Here the CDR3 reads CASSLVRGSSYNEQFF. CDR3 in DNA: TGTGCCAGCAGCTTAGTGAGGGGGAGCTCCTACAATGAGCAGTTCTTC.

This rearrangement joins TRBV7-9 to TRBJ2-7, with D hard to call. Germline lookup yields CDR1 SEHNR and CDR2 FQNEAQ (reference sequence). The CDR3 consists of 16 residues. Trimming removed 3 bases from V and 1 base from J, with 16 bases in between. The CDR3 sequence: CASSLAVSTMSYEQYF. DNA of the CDR3: TGTGCCAGCAGCTTGGCCGTTTCTACCATGTCCTACGAGCAGTACTTC.

J is TRBJ2-1 and V is TRBV9; 7 bases map to TRBD2. Trimming cost V 3 bases and J 9 bases; bases outside gene matches: 9. CDR1 and CDR2 (germline): SGDLS, YYNGEE. There are 14 residues in the CDR3. CDR3 nucleotide sequence: TGTGCCAGCAGCGGCGGGAGTAAGGGGAGTGAGCAGTTCTTC. Translating it yields CASSGGSKGSEQFF.